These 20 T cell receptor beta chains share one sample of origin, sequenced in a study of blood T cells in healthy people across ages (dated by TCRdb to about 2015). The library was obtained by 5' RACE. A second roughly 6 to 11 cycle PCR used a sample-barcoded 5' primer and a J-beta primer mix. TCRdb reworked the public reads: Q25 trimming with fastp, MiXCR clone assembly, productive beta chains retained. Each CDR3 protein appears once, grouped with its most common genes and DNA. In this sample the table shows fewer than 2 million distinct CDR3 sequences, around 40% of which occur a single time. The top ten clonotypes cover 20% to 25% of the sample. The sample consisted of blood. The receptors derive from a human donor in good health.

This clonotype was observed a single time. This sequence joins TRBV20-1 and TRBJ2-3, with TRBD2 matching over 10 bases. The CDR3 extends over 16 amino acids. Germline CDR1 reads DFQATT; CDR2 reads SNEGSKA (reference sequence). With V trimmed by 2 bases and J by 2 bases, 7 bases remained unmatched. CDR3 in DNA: TGCAGTGCTAGACCCGGACTAGCGGTTACCACAGATACGCAGTATTTT. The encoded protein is CSARPGLAVTTDTQYF.

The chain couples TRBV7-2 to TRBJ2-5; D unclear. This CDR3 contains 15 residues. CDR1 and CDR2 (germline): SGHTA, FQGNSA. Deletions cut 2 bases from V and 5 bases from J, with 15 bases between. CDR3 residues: CASSLLLGSGETQYF. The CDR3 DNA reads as TGTGCCAGCAGCTTACTGCTGGGCTCTGGGGAGACCCAGTACTTC.

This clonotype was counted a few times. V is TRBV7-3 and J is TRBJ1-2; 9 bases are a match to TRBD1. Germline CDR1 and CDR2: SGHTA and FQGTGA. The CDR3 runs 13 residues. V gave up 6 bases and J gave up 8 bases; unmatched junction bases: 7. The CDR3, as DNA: TGTGCCAGCAGGGAAGACAGGGGGTACGGCTACACCTTC. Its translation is CASREDRGYGYTF.

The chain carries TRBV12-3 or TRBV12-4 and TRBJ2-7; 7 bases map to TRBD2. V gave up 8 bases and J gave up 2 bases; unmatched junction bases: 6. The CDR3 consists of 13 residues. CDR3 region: CASGPRGAYEQYF. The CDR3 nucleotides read TGTGCCAGCGGCCCTCGGGGGGCCTACGAGCAGTACTTC.

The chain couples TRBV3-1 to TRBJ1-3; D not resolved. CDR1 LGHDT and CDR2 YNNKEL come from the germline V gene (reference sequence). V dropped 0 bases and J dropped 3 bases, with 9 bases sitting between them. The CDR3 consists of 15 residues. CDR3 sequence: CASSQDTGDGNTIYF. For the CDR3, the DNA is TGTGCCAGCAGCCAAGATACGGGTGATGGAAACACCATATATTTT.

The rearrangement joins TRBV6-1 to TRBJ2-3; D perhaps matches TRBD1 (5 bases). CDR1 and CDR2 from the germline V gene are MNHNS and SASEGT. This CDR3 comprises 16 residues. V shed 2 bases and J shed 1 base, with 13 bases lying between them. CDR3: CASSERWGGRTDTQYF. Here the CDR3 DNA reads TGTGCCAGCAGTGAAAGGTGGGGCGGACGCACAGATACGCAGTATTTT.

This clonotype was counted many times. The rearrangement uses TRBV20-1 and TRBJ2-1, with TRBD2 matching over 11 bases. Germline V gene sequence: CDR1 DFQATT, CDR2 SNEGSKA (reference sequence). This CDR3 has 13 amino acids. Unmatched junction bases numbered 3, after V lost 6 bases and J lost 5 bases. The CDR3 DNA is TGCAGTGCACGGGGACTAGCGGACAATGAGCAGTTCTTC. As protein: CSARGLADNEQFF.

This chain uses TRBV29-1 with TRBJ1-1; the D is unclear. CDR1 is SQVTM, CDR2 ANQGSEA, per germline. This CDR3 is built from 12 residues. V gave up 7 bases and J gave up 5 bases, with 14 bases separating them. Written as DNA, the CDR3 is TGCAGCGCGCGGGGTGAGGAAACTGAAGCTTTCTTT. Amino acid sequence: CSARGEETEAFF. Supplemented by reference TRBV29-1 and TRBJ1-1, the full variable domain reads SAVISQKPSRDICQRGTSLTIQCQVDSQVTMMFWYRQQPGQSLTLIATANQGSEATYESGFVIDKFPISRPNLTFSTLTVSNMSPEDSSIYLCSARGEETEAFFGQGTRLTVV.

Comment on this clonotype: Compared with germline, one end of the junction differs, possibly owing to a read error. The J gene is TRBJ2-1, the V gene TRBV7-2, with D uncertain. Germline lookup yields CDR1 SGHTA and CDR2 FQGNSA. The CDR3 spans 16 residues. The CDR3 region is CAGRYHAVSSYNEQFF. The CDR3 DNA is TGTGCCGGCAGGTACCACGCGGTTAGCTCCTACAATGAGCAGTTCTTC.

In DNA, the CDR3 is TGTGCCAGCAGTGAAGCCGGAACCACACGGGGAAATTCACCCCTCCACTTT. Protein sequence: CASSEAGTTRGNSPLHF. The gene calls are TRBV2 and TRBJ1-6; D remains unclear. CDR1 SNHLY and CDR2 FYNNEI come from the germline V gene. The CDR3 spans 17 residues. V lost 0 bases and J lost 7, with 16 bases in between.

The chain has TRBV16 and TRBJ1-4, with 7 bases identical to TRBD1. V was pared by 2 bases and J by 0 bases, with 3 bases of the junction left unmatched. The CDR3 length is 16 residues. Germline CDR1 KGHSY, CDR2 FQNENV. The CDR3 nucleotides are TGTGCCAGCAGCCAACACAGGGGTGCAACTAATGAAAAACTGTTTTTT. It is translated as CASSQHRGATNEKLFF.

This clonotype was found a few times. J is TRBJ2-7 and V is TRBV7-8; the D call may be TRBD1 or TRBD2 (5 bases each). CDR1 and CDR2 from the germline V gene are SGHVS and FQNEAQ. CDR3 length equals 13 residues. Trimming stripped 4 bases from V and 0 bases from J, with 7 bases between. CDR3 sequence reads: CASSWDPSYEQYF. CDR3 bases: TGTGCCAGCAGCTGGGACCCCTCCTACGAGCAGTACTTC.

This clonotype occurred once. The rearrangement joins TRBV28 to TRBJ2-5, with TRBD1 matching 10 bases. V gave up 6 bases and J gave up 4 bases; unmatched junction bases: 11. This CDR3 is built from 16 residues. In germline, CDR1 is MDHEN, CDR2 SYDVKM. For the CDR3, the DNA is TGTGCCAGCAGGGACAGGACAGGGGGAGGGTCAGAGACCCAGTACTTC. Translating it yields CASRDRTGGGSETQYF.

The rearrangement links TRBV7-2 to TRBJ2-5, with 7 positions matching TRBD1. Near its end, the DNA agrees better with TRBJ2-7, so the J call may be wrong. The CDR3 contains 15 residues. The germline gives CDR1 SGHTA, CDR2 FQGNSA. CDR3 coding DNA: TGTGCCAGCAGCTTAGTCTACAGGGGTCCGGACGAGCAGTACTTC. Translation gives CASSLVYRGPDEQYF.

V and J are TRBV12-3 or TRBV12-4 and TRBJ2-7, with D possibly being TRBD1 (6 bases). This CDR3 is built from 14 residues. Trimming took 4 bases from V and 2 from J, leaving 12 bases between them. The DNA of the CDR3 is TGTGCCAGCAGTTACCGGGACACCACCTACGAGCAGTACTTC. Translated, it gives CASSYRDTTYEQYF.

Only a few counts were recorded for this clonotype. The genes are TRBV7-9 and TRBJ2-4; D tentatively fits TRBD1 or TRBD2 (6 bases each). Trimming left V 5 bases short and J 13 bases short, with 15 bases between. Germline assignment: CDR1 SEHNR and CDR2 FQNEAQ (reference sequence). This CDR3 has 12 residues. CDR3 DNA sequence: TGTGCCAGCAGCCGCGAGGGGGGTTCGCAGTACTTC. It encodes CASSREGGSQYF.

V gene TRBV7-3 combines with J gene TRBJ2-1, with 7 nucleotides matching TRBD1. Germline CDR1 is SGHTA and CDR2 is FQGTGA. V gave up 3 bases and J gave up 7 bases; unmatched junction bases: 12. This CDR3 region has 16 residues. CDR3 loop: CASSFGTAEGENEQFF. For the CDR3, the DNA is TGTGCCAGCAGCTTCGGGACAGCCGAAGGTGAAAATGAGCAGTTCTTC.

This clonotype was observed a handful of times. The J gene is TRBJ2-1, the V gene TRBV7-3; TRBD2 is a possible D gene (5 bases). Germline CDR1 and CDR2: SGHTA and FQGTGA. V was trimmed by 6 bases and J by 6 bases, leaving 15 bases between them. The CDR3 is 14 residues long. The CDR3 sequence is CASRPMGTSNEQFF. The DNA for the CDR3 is TGTGCCAGCAGGCCGATGGGAACTAGCAATGAGCAGTTCTTC.

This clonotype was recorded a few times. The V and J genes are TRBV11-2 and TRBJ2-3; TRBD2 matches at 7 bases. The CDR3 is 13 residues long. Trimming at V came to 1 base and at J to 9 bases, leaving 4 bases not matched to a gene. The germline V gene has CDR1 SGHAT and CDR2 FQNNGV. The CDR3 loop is CASSLAPAGTQYF. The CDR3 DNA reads TGTGCCAGCAGCTTAGCCCCAGCGGGGACGCAGTATTTT.

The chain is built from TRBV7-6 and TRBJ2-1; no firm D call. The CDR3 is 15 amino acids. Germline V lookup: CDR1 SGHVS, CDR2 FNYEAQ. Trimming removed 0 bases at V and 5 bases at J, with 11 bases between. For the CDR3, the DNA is TGTGCCAGCAGCTTAGCTGCGGAGTTTGACAATGAGCAGTTCTTC. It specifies CASSLAAEFDNEQFF.